This T cell receptor (beta chain) comes out of a study of T cell changes during pregnancy in multiple sclerosis. Sequencing used immunoSEQ multiplex PCR; TCRdb keeps in-frame clones, though not all of them. The table lists some 40,000 clones, around 90% of them singletons. This sequence originates from a female donor with multiple sclerosis, enrolled in a pregnancy study. This sample comprised CD4+ T cells from peripheral blood mononuclear cells, obtained in the third trimester of pregnancy.

CDR3: CASSTSTGGLIALNTEAFF. DNA of the CDR3: TGCGCCAGCAGCACCTCGACAGGGGGCCTCATCGCCTTGAACACTGAAGCTTTCTTT. The J gene is TRBJ1-1, the V gene TRBV5-1, with 10 bases that match TRBD1. In germline, CDR1 is SGHRS, CDR2 YFSETQ. Losses at the gene ends were 4 bases for V and 0 bases for J; bases not matched to a gene: 15. The CDR3 extends over 19 amino acids.